The sequence of this TCR beta chain was determined in a study of T cells in Graves' hyperthyroidism and ophthalmopathy. When ophthalmopathy did not progress within 18 months, Graves' hyperthyroidism was considered stable. Exclusion of patients followed from uncontrolled infection, other autoimmune disease, pregnancy or lactation. The table lists this clonotype with a few counts. What was amplified from RNA transcripts were TCR beta CDR3 regions. Primed by the HTBI set, a first-round RT-PCR was run on the TCR CDR3. A single record per CDR3 protein comes from TCRdb applying MiXCR to the multiplex PCR reads. The sample consists of more than 450,000 distinct CDR3 sequences, 12% to 15% of them appearing once. Sequencing was carried out using blood. This receptor was obtained from a middle-aged woman with Graves' hyperthyroidism.

Written as DNA, the CDR3 is TGTGCCAGCAGCTTTTCAGGACAGATCTACGAGCAGTACTTC. This gives the protein CASSFSGQIYEQYF. The V call is TRBV7-9, the J call TRBJ2-7; D is possibly TRBD1 (6 bases). Per the germline V gene, CDR1 is SEHNR and CDR2 is FQNEAQ (reference sequence). The CDR3 contains 14 residues. The V end was cut by 3 bases, the J end by 3 bases, with 12 bases between.